The 21 T cell receptor beta chains reported below all come from one sample, sequenced in a study of blood T cells in healthy people across ages. A J-beta primer mix and a sample-barcoded 5' primer were used in a second PCR of about 7 to 12 cycles. TCRdb re-derived calls from the 5' RACE reads in MiXCR, one entry per CDR3 protein. The sample lists under 2,000,000 distinct CDR3 sequences; just under 50% were seen once. Sequencing was done on a sample of blood. The receptors were gathered from a woman aged 40 to 49 in good health.

Only a few counts were recorded for this clonotype. The rearrangement joins TRBV2 to TRBJ2-3, with 8 bases lining up with TRBD2. Per germline, CDR1 SNHLY and CDR2 FYNNEI. The CDR3 sequence is 15 residues long. J lost 3 bases, V lost 3 bases, and 5 bases had no gene match. The CDR3 DNA reads as TGTGCCAGCAGTGAGGGGGCGGGGGGTACAGATACGCAGTATTTT. Its protein is CASSEGAGGTDTQYF.

The chain joins TRBV6-2 or TRBV6-3 to TRBJ2-3; D is ambiguous. V lost 2 bases to trimming and J lost 1 base, with 13 bases between them. The CDR3 totals 16 residues. The germline gives CDR1 MNHEY, CDR2 SVGEGT. The CDR3 loop is CASSYPTAWGTDTQYF. In nucleotides, the CDR3 is TGTGCCAGCAGTTACCCAACAGCGTGGGGCACAGATACGCAGTATTTT.

The chain has TRBV18 and TRBJ2-5, with D uncertain. The CDR3 has 12 residues. V was trimmed by 6 bases and J by 5 bases, leaving 10 bases between them. Germline CDR1 is KGHSH and CDR2 is LQKENI. The CDR3 DNA reads as TGTGCCAGCTCCCTGAAGGCGGAGACCCAGTACTTC. Translated, it gives CASSLKAETQYF.

There are a few counts of this clonotype. The chain joins TRBV12-3 or TRBV12-4 to TRBJ2-1; D unclear. V lost 0 bases and J 10 bases, leaving 10 bases between the germline ends. This CDR3 has 13 residues. Here the CDR3 DNA reads TGTGCCAGCAGTTTAGCTTATGGGTACGAGCAGTTCTTC. Translation gives CASSLAYGYEQFF.

Turning to this clonotype: Since a much larger clone is just one base distant, this may be a read error. The V call is TRBV29-1, the J call TRBJ2-7; 9 nucleotides line up with TRBD1. CDR3 length equals 17 residues. Unmatched junction bases numbered 11, after V lost 0 bases and J lost 2 bases. The germline V gene has CDR1 SQVTM and CDR2 ANQGSEA. In DNA form, the CDR3 reads TGCAGCGTTGAAGAGCTACGTAACCGGGACAGGGCCTACGAGCAGTACTTC. This gives the protein CSVEELRNRDRAYEQYF.

V and J are TRBV6-1 and TRBJ2-5, with 15 nucleotides matching TRBD2. Trimming at V came to 4 bases and at J to 5 bases, leaving 11 bases not matched to a gene. This CDR3 region has 18 residues. The germline gives CDR1 MNHNS, CDR2 SASEGT. CDR3 in amino acids: CASSGGLAGGLLGETQYF. DNA of the CDR3: TGTGCCAGCAGTGGTGGACTAGCGGGGGGGCTATTAGGGGAGACCCAGTACTTC.

This clonotype has only a few counts. This chain joins TRBV27 and TRBJ2-3, with a possible D match to TRBD2 (7 bases). V lost 8 bases to trimming and J lost 1 base, with 16 bases between them. The CDR3 totals 15 residues. In germline, CDR1 is MNHEY, CDR2 SMNVEV (reference sequence). DNA of the CDR3: TGTGCCAGCTGCGGAACAGGGAGGGGCACAGATACGCAGTATTTT. Encoded protein: CASCGTGRGTDTQYF.

The CDR3 region has the DNA TGTGCCAGCAGTCCTAGGGGTGGGCAGTATTTT. It encodes CASSPRGGQYF. The V gene is TRBV28, the J gene TRBJ2-3, with D perhaps matching TRBD1 (5 bases). Germline CDR1 MDHEN, CDR2 SYDVKM. The CDR3 runs to 11 residues. Trimming shortened V by 5 bases and J by 11 bases, and 11 bases separated the two germline ends.

In its sample, this clonotype was seen a few times. The chain carries TRBV27 and TRBJ1-2, with no clear D. V was shortened by 6 bases and J by 2 bases, with 16 bases between the two germline ends. This CDR3 comprises 15 residues. Germline CDR1 and CDR2: MNHEY and SMNVEV (reference sequence). The CDR3 protein is CASSFRPHSNYGYTF. Written as DNA, the CDR3 is TGTGCCAGCAGCTTCCGACCTCACTCCAACTATGGCTACACCTTC.

The sample holds many counts of this clonotype. V gene TRBV7-2 combines with J gene TRBJ2-1; perhaps TRBD2 as D (7 bases). Germline CDR1 and CDR2: SGHTA and FQGNSA. Trimming stripped 2 bases from V and 2 bases from J, with 10 bases between. This CDR3 contains 15 residues. CDR3 amino acids: CASSLSGGPYNEQFF. DNA of the CDR3: TGTGCCAGCAGCTTATCCGGGGGGCCCTACAATGAGCAGTTCTTC.

The chain combines TRBV28 with TRBJ2-7, with a tentative D call TRBD2 (6 bases). CDR1 is MDHEN and CDR2 is SYDVKM in the germline V gene. The CDR3 is 16 amino acids. Trimming left V 6 bases short and J 3 bases short, with 21 bases between. Written as DNA, the CDR3 is TGTGCCAGCAGAACCCCACATCGGGGGAAGAACTACGAGCAGTACTTC. Its translation is CASRTPHRGKNYEQYF.

There are a few counts of this clonotype. The chain employs TRBV28 and TRBJ2-5; TRBD1 matches at 7 bases. The CDR3 covers 15 residues. After removal of 5 bases from V and 2 bases from J, the junction contained 8 bases not matched to a gene. Germline V CDR1 and CDR2: MDHEN, SYDVKM. CDR3 amino acids: CASSVTGVLQETQYF. Here the CDR3 DNA reads TGTGCCAGCAGTGTAACAGGGGTCCTACAAGAGACCCAGTACTTC.

This clonotype was recorded a few times. This rearrangement joins TRBV7-9 to TRBJ2-1; 7 bases are shared with TRBD2. The CDR3 spans 15 residues. Trimming at V came to 5 bases and at J to 5 bases, leaving 9 bases not matched to a gene. Germline CDR1 and CDR2: SEHNR and FQNEAQ (reference sequence). Here the CDR3 DNA reads TGTGCCAGCAGCCCCAGGACGGGGGGAAACAATGAGCAGTTCTTC. Protein sequence: CASSPRTGGNNEQFF.

This clonotype was observed a handful of times. This chain links TRBV27 with TRBJ1-2; no clear D. Germline assignment: CDR1 MNHEY and CDR2 SMNVEV (reference sequence). Trimming left V 1 base short and J 8 bases short, with 17 bases between. There are 15 residues in the CDR3. The CDR3 DNA reads as TGTGCCAGCAGTTTATTTGACGGGCCCGCAACGGGCTACACCTTC. This sequence encodes CASSLFDGPATGYTF.

The rearrangement uses TRBV7-2 and TRBJ1-5; a weak D match, TRBD1 (5 bases). This CDR3 has 17 amino acids. Germline CDR1 and CDR2: SGHTA and FQGNSA. V was shortened by 5 bases and J by 4 bases, with 21 bases between the two germline ends. CDR3 in DNA: TGTGCCAGCAGCCCGGGGCCACTCCGTGGGTTTAATCAGCCCCAGCATTTT. Translation: CASSPGPLRGFNQPQHF.

The V and J genes are TRBV13 and TRBJ2-5; 9 bases are shared with TRBD1. The germline CDR1 and CDR2 sequences are PRHDT and FYEKMQ (reference sequence). Losses at the gene ends were 0 bases for V and 5 bases for J; bases not matched to a gene: 10. The CDR3 has 17 residues. The CDR3 here is CASSLGLGTGNRETQYF. CDR3 coding DNA: TGTGCCAGCAGCTTAGGTTTGGGGACAGGGAATCGGGAGACCCAGTACTTC.

This rearrangement joins TRBV29-1 to TRBJ2-5; D is unresolved. Between the trimmed V and J ends, which lost 4 bases and 9 bases, there was a span of 12 bases. The CDR3 is 11 amino acids. The germline gives CDR1 SQVTM, CDR2 ANQGSEA. CDR3 bases: TGCAGCGTTGTACCGAGAGAAGCCCAGTACTTC. Its translation is CSVVPREAQYF.

The chain links TRBV6-1 to TRBJ1-5; TRBD1 agrees at 8 bases. J lost 5 bases, V lost 8 bases, and 5 bases had no gene match. This CDR3 has 13 residues. Looked up from germline, CDR1 is MNHNS and CDR2 is SASEGT. Here the CDR3 DNA reads TGTGCCAGCCACGGACAGGGACATCAGCCCCAGCATTTT. Translating it yields CASHGQGHQPQHF.

The rearrangement links TRBV7-2 to TRBJ1-5, with D unresolved. V was trimmed by 5 bases and J by 3 bases, leaving 8 bases between them. The germline CDR1 and CDR2 sequences are SGHTA and FQGNSA. The CDR3 contains 13 residues. CDR3 DNA sequence: TGTGCCAGCAGCGTACTAGACAATCAGCCCCAGCATTTT. Protein product: CASSVLDNQPQHF.

This chain connects TRBV4-2 to TRBJ1-2; TRBD1 aligns across 7 bases. The CDR3 extends over 17 amino acids. The germline CDR1 and CDR2 sequences are LGHNA and YNFKEQ. Trimming at V came to 0 bases and at J to 0 bases, leaving 7 bases not matched to a gene. The CDR3 spells CASSQDVQGDTNYGYTF. The CDR3 nucleotides are TGTGCCAGCAGCCAAGATGTGCAGGGGGATACTAACTATGGCTACACCTTC.

The V gene is TRBV6-2 or TRBV6-3, the J gene TRBJ2-7; TRBD2 matches at 9 bases. This CDR3 comprises 18 residues. Germline-derived CDR1 and CDR2 are MNHEY and SVGEGT. V was pared by 5 bases and J by 3 bases, with 17 bases of the junction left unmatched. The CDR3 spells CASSTETNSGGFDYEQYF. The CDR3 nucleotides are TGTGCCAGCAGTACGGAAACAAATAGCGGGGGCTTTGACTACGAGCAGTACTTC.